Listed below are T cell receptor beta chains from one sample, sequenced in a study of blood T cell repertoires in COVID-19. Assay: immunoSEQ multiplex PCR; the TCRdb copy retains only in-frame clones and omits some. The table lists tens of thousands of clones, about 91% of them singletons. Source material: peripheral blood. The origin of the receptors is a man aged 35 to 55 with COVID-19, enrolled during active disease. Each CDR3 is given with its conserved first and last residue.

TRBJ1-3 TRBV13 CASSHRAGNTIYF
TRBJ2-7 TRBV3-1/TRBV3-2 CASSQGGLAGGRNEQYF
TRBJ1-6 TRBV10-3 CAISGDGTGDSPLHF
TRBJ2-1 TRBV20-1 CSAPRAGGQFF
TRBJ1-6 TRBV19 CASSTDRGQNSPLHF
TRBJ2-2 TRBV12-5 CASGLVGGASGELFF
TRBJ1-2 TRBV24-1 CATSDFGGDGYTF
TRBJ1-2 TRBV30 CAWSVQADYGYTF
TRBJ2-7 TRBV6-6 CASSTGGASYGEQYF
TRBJ1-3 TRBV4-1 CASSQGQGAGGNTIYF
TRBJ2-3 TRBV19 CASSSPGLTTDTQYF
TRBJ1-1 TRBV3-1/TRBV3-2 CASSPTGGIGPKAFF
TRBJ2-7 TRBV5-6 CASSSDSNPARQYF
TRBJ2-1 TRBV10-3 CAIRADRDVGEQFF
TRBJ1-4 TRBV7-9 CASSSARGTNEKLFF
TRBJ2-2 TRBV30 CAWSVREPGELFF